The clone carrying this TCR beta chain was counted only a few times. cDNA synthesis used the whole RNA isolate, giving expressed TCRB sequences. Each sample of naive, central memory or regulatory T cells had, on average, about 3.6 million reads. Here immunoSEQ multiplex PCR was the method, and the copy in TCRdb shows in-frame clones only, minus some. Of 300,000 to 350,000 clones detected, under 8.5% appear once; the ten largest clones hold approximately 0.47%. There are 16 residues in the CDR3. V shed 1 base, J shed 5 bases, and the junction held 9 bases outside the gene matches. CDR1 LGHNA and CDR2 YNFKEQ come from the germline V gene. The data were obtained in a study of beta chain features in type 1 diabetes.

The sequenced sample consisted of central memory CD4+ T cells from blood. The chain carries TRBV4-2 and TRBJ2-7; 9 nucleotides align to TRBD1. This receptor was obtained from a woman aged 18-29 years in good health. CDR3 nucleotide sequence: TGTGCCAGCAGCCAAGGAACGGGACAGGGTTCCGACGAGCAGTACTTC. Translating it yields CASSQGTGQGSDEQYF.